One T cell receptor (beta chain) is described in this entry. Some clones are missing from TCRdb's copy, which holds only in-frame ones; the method was immunoSEQ multiplex PCR. The data contain about 60,000 clones, about nine tenths of them singletons. This CDR3 has 18 amino acids. CDR1 LNHDA and CDR2 SQIVND come from the germline V gene (reference sequence). Trimming cost V 1 base and J 0 bases, with 18 bases left between them. This specimen comes from a study of control samples from healthy donors and cancer patients. The chain combines TRBV19 with TRBJ1-2; no definite D call. The sample was PBMCs. The TCR comes from a woman aged 50 to 60 with colorectal cancer. The chain's CDR3 is CASSIVGFGGRSNYGYTF. DNA for the CDR3: TGTGCCAGTAGTATAGTAGGCTTCGGAGGGCGATCTAACTATGGCTACACCTTC.